Each of the 15 T cell receptor beta chains below was sequenced from the same sample in a study of T cells in Graves' hyperthyroidism and ophthalmopathy. Amplification targeted TCR beta CDR3 regions from RNA transcripts. The TCR CDR3 was amplified in a first-round RT-PCR using the HTBI primer set. TCRdb re-analysed the multiplex PCR reads in MiXCR, keeping a single row per CDR3 protein. The sample holds hundreds of thousands of distinct CDR3 sequences; about 14% are singletons and the top ten take 13%. The sample consisted of blood. These receptors all stem from a man aged 18 to 35 with Graves' ophthalmopathy.

The chain links TRBV4-1 to TRBJ2-1; no definite D call. Trimming left V 1 base short and J 7 bases short, with 8 bases between. Germline-derived CDR1 and CDR2 are MGHRA and YSYEKL. The CDR3 sequence is 13 residues long. CDR3 residues: CASSQGPSNEQFF. The CDR3 DNA reads as TGCGCCAGCAGCCAAGGCCCCTCAAATGAGCAGTTCTTC.

This clonotype was counted many times. The chain links TRBV10-3 to TRBJ1-1, with D perhaps matching TRBD1 (6 bases). V was pared by 10 bases and J by 0 bases, with 15 bases between. Germline lookup yields CDR1 ENHRY and CDR2 SYGVKD. The CDR3 sequence is 14 residues long. The CDR3 coding sequence is TGTGCCACCAGAGGGGCAGGGGTGAACACTGAAGCTTTCTTT. Its translation is CATRGAGVNTEAFF.

This clonotype was seen at least ten times. The chain couples TRBV7-9 to TRBJ2-5; perhaps TRBD2 as D (6 bases). The CDR3 spans 15 residues. Germline CDR1 and CDR2: SEHNR and FQNEAQ (reference sequence). Trimming shortened V by 3 bases and J by 2 bases, and 13 bases separated the two germline ends. CDR3: CASSFYSGAQETQYF. DNA of the CDR3: TGTGCCAGCAGCTTTTATAGCGGAGCACAAGAGACCCAGTACTTC.

This clonotype was picked up a small number of times. The CDR3 protein is CSARPAASGPGTQYF. CDR3 coding DNA: TGCAGTGCTAGGCCAGCGGCCTCAGGGCCTGGTACGCAGTATTTT. The rearrangement links TRBV20-1 to TRBJ2-3; the D gene could be TRBD1 or TRBD2 (5 bases each). In germline, CDR1 is DFQATT, CDR2 SNEGSKA (reference sequence). The CDR3 has 15 amino acids. V was shortened by 3 bases and J by 8 bases, with 21 bases between the two germline ends.

The chain recombines TRBV5-6 with TRBJ1-4; a weak D match, TRBD1 (6 bases). CDR3 length: 12 amino acids. Trimming left V 5 bases short and J 7 bases short, with 9 bases between. Germline V gene sequence: CDR1 SGHDT, CDR2 YYEEEE. The CDR3: CASRRGSEKLFF. The CDR3 nucleotides read TGTGCCAGCAGAAGGGGGAGTGAAAAACTGTTTTTT.

This clonotype came up many times. This sequence joins TRBV2 and TRBJ2-4, with a tentative D call TRBD2 (6 bases). Germline CDR1 SNHLY, CDR2 FYNNEI. The CDR3 runs to 16 residues. The ends were cut back, 6 bases at V and 0 bases at J, with 15 bases in the middle. The CDR3 DNA is TGTGCCAGCAGGGGGGTAGCGGTGATAGCCAAAAACATTCAGTACTTC. As protein: CASRGVAVIAKNIQYF.

This clonotype was seen a handful of times. A read error may explain this, as a much larger clone is one base away. The gene calls are TRBV6-5 and TRBJ2-7; 9 nucleotides match TRBD1. Germline loops: CDR1 MNHEY, CDR2 SVGAGI. The CDR3 is made up of 17 amino acids. J gave up 1 base and V 4 bases, and 11 bases lay outside the gene matches. CDR3 bases: TGTGCCAGCAGTTCCTACACGGCCGGGACAGGGTCCTACGAGCAGTACTTC. This encodes CASSSYTAGTGSYEQYF.

The gene calls are TRBV28 and TRBJ2-2; maybe TRBD2 (7 bases). Germline V gene lookup returns CDR1 MDHEN and CDR2 SYDVKM. V lost 10 bases to trimming and J lost 4 bases, with 19 bases between them. This CDR3 region has 15 residues. The CDR3 DNA sequence: TGTGCCATCTTTGGAGTCGGGGGGCGCACCGGGGAGCTGTTTTTT. Its translation: CAIFGVGGRTGELFF.

This clonotype was picked up many times. The rearrangement joins TRBV5-1 to TRBJ2-1; 8 bases match TRBD1. This CDR3 region has 14 residues. Losses at the gene ends were 6 bases for V and 1 base for J; bases not matched to a gene: 3. CDR1 is SGHRS, CDR2 YFSETQ, per germline. CDR3 protein: CASTDRGSYNEQFF. The CDR3 region has the DNA TGCGCCAGCACCGACAGGGGATCCTACAATGAGCAGTTCTTC.

Many counts were recorded for this clonotype. The chain employs TRBV9 and TRBJ2-7; D not certain. With 4 bases removed from V and 2 bases from J, the gap between germline ends came to 13 bases. The CDR3 covers 14 residues. CDR1 and CDR2 (germline): SGDLS, YYNGEE. CDR3 sequence (DNA): TGTGCCAGCAGCTCCGGTGTCACCACCTACGAGCAGTACTTC. Protein product: CASSSGVTTYEQYF.

CDR3 nucleotides: TGTGCCAGCCTAGCGTCGGGGGCGATCGGGGAGCTGTTTTTT. It translates to CASLASGAIGELFF. V is TRBV7-9 and J is TRBJ2-2; D tentatively fits TRBD1 or TRBD2 (6 bases each). V shed 8 bases and J shed 7 bases, with 17 bases lying between them. Per germline, CDR1 SEHNR and CDR2 FQNEAQ (reference sequence). CDR3 length equals 14 residues.

The chain joins TRBV19 to TRBJ2-5; possibly TRBD2 for D (5 bases). The CDR3 is 15 amino acids. The V end was cut by 5 bases, the J end by 1 base, with 14 bases between. Germline-derived CDR1 and CDR2 are LNHDA and SQIVND (reference sequence). CDR3 coding DNA: TGTGCCAGTAGTGAGGGATCGGTATTCCAAGAGACCCAGTACTTC. It yields the protein CASSEGSVFQETQYF.

Many counts were recorded for this clonotype. The chain carries TRBV18 and TRBJ2-5; D remains ambiguous. This CDR3 region has 13 residues. With 2 bases removed from V and 4 bases from J, the gap between germline ends came to 8 bases. Per the germline V gene, CDR1 is KGHSH and CDR2 is LQKENI. The CDR3 nucleotides are TGTGCCAGCTCACCAGGGGAATCAGAGACCCAGTACTTC. This codes for CASSPGESETQYF.

In this sample, this clonotype turned up many times. The chain recombines TRBV11-2 with TRBJ1-5; D is uncertain. V was pared by 0 bases and J by 6 bases, with 6 bases between. CDR3 length equals 13 residues. The germline V gene has CDR1 SGHAT and CDR2 FQNNGV. The chain's CDR3 is CASSLDEGQPQHF. CDR3 DNA: TGTGCCAGCAGCTTAGATGAAGGTCAGCCCCAGCATTTT. Full variable domain (remainder filled in from reference TRBV11-2 and TRBJ1-5): EAGVAQSPRYKIIEKRQSVAFWCNPISGHATLYWYQQILGQGPKLLIQFQNNGVVDDSQLPKDRFSAERLKGVDSTLKIQPAKLEDSAVYLCASSLDEGQPQHFGDGTRLSIL.

This clonotype was counted ten times or more. The V and J genes are TRBV12-3 or TRBV12-4 and TRBJ1-1, with D tentatively TRBD1 (6 bases). The CDR3 covers 12 residues. V shed 7 bases and J shed 10 bases, with 16 bases lying between them. This chain's CDR3 is CASNPRGGAAFF. The CDR3 DNA follows: TGTGCCAGCAACCCCCGAGGGGGGGCAGCTTTCTTT.